This record looks at one T cell receptor beta chain sequence and its context. The table came from immunoSEQ multiplex PCR; TCRdb's copy has only in-frame clones and leaves some out. Among 3,500 to 5,000 clones listed, roughly 80% were seen once. V gave up 1 base and J gave up 7 bases, with 11 bases separating them. The CDR3 is 13 amino acids. Germline loops: CDR1 SGHDN, CDR2 FVKESK. The entry originates in a study of brain metastases from non-small cell lung cancer. Sample: tumor-adjacent normal tissue. The sequence derives from a donor aged 40 or over with non-small cell lung cancer. This chain joins TRBV14 and TRBJ2-7; D remains ambiguous. In nucleotides, the CDR3 is TGTGCCAGCAGCCAAGTCTTCCCGATGGAGCAGTACTTC. Translating it yields CASSQVFPMEQYF.